A single sample is the source of the 11 T cell receptor beta chains below, sequenced in a study of blood T cells in healthy people across ages. Together with a sample-barcoded 5' primer, a J-beta primer mix was included in a second PCR lasting about 7 to 12 cycles. A single record per CDR3 protein comes from TCRdb applying MiXCR to the 5' RACE reads. The sample lists 1.5 million to 2 million distinct CDR3 sequences, roughly 28% occurring once. Specimen: blood. The receptors were sampled from a woman aged 30 to 39 in good health.

The rearrangement links TRBV6-6 to TRBJ2-2; D perhaps matches TRBD1 (6 bases). Germline assignment: CDR1 MNHNY and CDR2 SVGAGI (reference sequence). V lost 5 bases to trimming and J lost 7 bases, with 17 bases between them. This CDR3 has 15 residues. CDR3 loop: CASSLTDRKSGELFF. DNA of the CDR3: TGTGCCAGCAGTCTTACCGACAGGAAAAGCGGGGAGCTGTTTTTT.

This clonotype showed up just a few times. The CDR3 sequence is CASSRGQAGQYF. The CDR3 DNA reads as TGTGCCAGCAGCCGGGGACAGGCCGGGCAGTACTTC. V is TRBV6-5 and J is TRBJ2-5; 8 nucleotides align to TRBD1. Germline V gene lookup returns CDR1 MNHEY and CDR2 SVGAGI. Trimming took 6 bases from V and 11 from J; bases not matched to a gene: 8. The length of the CDR3 is 12 residues.

V usage is TRBV5-1 and J usage is TRBJ2-4; D uncertain. This CDR3 is 14 amino acids long. Germline loops: CDR1 SGHRS, CDR2 YFSETQ. Trimming shortened V by 4 bases and J by 8 bases, and 16 bases separated the two germline ends. The CDR3 reads CASSPGGVGDIQYF. The CDR3, as DNA: TGCGCCAGCAGCCCTGGTGGGGTAGGAGACATTCAGTACTTC.

This clonotype was observed a handful of times. This chain joins TRBV24-1 and TRBJ2-2; D is uncertain. The CDR3 contains 17 residues. Per germline, CDR1 KGHDR and CDR2 SFDVKD. The V end was cut by 4 bases, the J end by 5 bases, with 19 bases between. In DNA form, the CDR3 reads TGTGCCACCAGTGAATCCCCGGTTGGAAACTCGACCGGGGAGCTGTTTTTT. Amino acids: CATSESPVGNSTGELFF.

This sequence joins TRBV28 and TRBJ1-5, with TRBD1 matching 9 bases. In germline, CDR1 is MDHEN, CDR2 SYDVKM. Losses at the gene ends were 1 base for V and 7 bases for J; bases not matched to a gene: 8. CDR3 length: 16 residues. This chain's CDR3 is CASSLFGTGYVQPQHF. CDR3 DNA sequence: TGTGCCAGCAGTTTATTTGGGACAGGGTACGTCCAGCCCCAGCATTTT.

This clonotype was found a few times. The genes are TRBV7-2 and TRBJ1-1, with D perhaps matching TRBD1 (5 bases). In germline, CDR1 is SGHTA, CDR2 FQGNSA. This CDR3 region has 13 residues. Deletions cut 6 bases from V and 1 base from J, with 9 bases between. This chain's CDR3 is CASRGGQNTEAFF. In nucleotides, the CDR3 is TGTGCCAGCAGAGGTGGACAGAACACTGAAGCTTTCTTT.

At least ten counts were recorded for this clonotype. V gene TRBV7-2 combines with J gene TRBJ1-5; no firm D call. Germline loops: CDR1 SGHTA, CDR2 FQGNSA. CDR3 length equals 15 residues. V shed 5 bases and J shed 7 bases, with 18 bases lying between them. The CDR3, as DNA: TGTGCCAGCAGCCGCGAAGTGGGATCGGGGCAGCCCCAGCATTTT. Translation gives CASSREVGSGQPQHF.

The rearrangement links TRBV12-3 or TRBV12-4 to TRBJ1-5; perhaps TRBD1 as D (6 bases). There are 14 residues in the CDR3. V was trimmed by 5 bases and J by 6 bases, leaving 14 bases between them. The CDR3 DNA is TGTGCCAGCAGTATAGGGGGTTGGGGTCAGCCCCAGCATTTT. Amino acids: CASSIGGWGQPQHF.

CDR3 sequence reads: CASIPGQGAYNEQFF. In DNA form, the CDR3 reads TGCGCCAGCATCCCGGGACAGGGAGCCTACAATGAGCAGTTCTTC. V usage is TRBV5-1 and J usage is TRBJ2-1; 9 positions match TRBD1. CDR1 SGHRS and CDR2 YFSETQ come from the germline V gene. V was pared by 6 bases and J by 2 bases, with 6 bases of the junction left unmatched. CDR3 length: 15 amino acids.

This clonotype appeared once. A much larger clone differs by one base, so this may be a read error. The V and J genes are TRBV27 and TRBJ2-1; no firm D call. The J call could be wrong; TRBJ2-7 is a better fit for the DNA end. Germline V gene lookup returns CDR1 MNHEY and CDR2 SMNVEV (reference sequence). The CDR3 spans 13 residues. The CDR3 reads CASSSRPYNEQYF. For the CDR3, the DNA is TGTGCCAGCAGTAGTCGACCCTACAATGAGCAGTACTTC.

The gene calls are TRBV29-1 and TRBJ1-2, with a weak D call TRBD1 (6 bases). Germline CDR1 SQVTM, CDR2 ANQGSEA. CDR3 length: 12 residues. Trimming took 4 bases from V and 3 from J, leaving 9 bases between them. Here the CDR3 reads CSVAQGYYGYTF. The CDR3 DNA follows: TGCAGCGTTGCACAGGGCTACTATGGCTACACCTTC. Using reference TRBV29-1 and TRBJ1-2 for the parts outside the CDR3, the full variable domain is SAVISQKPSRDICQRGTSLTIQCQVDSQVTMMFWYRQQPGQSLTLIATANQGSEATYESGFVIDKFPISRPNLTFSTLTVSNMSPEDSSIYLCSVAQGYYGYTFGSGTRLTVV.